This TCR beta chain originates from a study of T-cell memory formation after mild COVID-19. Study context: TCR clusters showed largely donor specificity.

As concerns this clonotype: Its antigen is as yet unknown.

V shed 0 bases and J shed 0 bases, with 12 bases lying between them. CDR1 is DFQATT and CDR2 is SNEGSKA in the germline V gene (reference sequence). The CDR3 runs 15 residues. After 5'RACE with constant-segment primers, TCR alpha and TCR beta cDNA libraries carrying sample barcodes and UMIs were obtained. One entry per CDR3 protein results from TCRdb running MiXCR on the 5' RACE reads. The repertoire holds 150,000 to 200,000 distinct CDR3 sequences, 11% seen once, with more than 3.5% in the top ten. General study findings and limits: Among CD4+ contracting clones, most were CM and EM, and CD8+ ones EMRA. Day 15 to 85 contracting clones showed balanced CD4/CD8; day 15 to 37 expanders favored CD4+.

The sequence was collected from a man aged 18 to 29 who had mild COVID-19 (a few samples of this study predate the infection). Cell type and time point are not known. V gene TRBV20-1 combines with J gene TRBJ2-7, with D uncertain. Sequencing was done on a sample of PBMCs or a T cell subset sorted from them (not recorded which). The CDR3 loop is CSAREGGRASYEQYF. In DNA form, the CDR3 reads TGCAGTGCTAGAGAAGGCGGACGGGCCTCCTACGAGCAGTACTTC.